Each of the 21 T cell receptor beta chains below was sequenced from the same sample in a study of T cell repertoires in cytomegalovirus infection. The antigens of these receptors remain unknown. TCRdb re-derived calls from the reads in MiXCR, one entry per CDR3 protein. The data contain some 920,000 distinct CDR3 sequences, around 32% of them seen just once; the ten biggest clones take up about 14%. The sequences come from cultured CD8+ T cells from PBMCs, collected from culture after CMV antigen stimulation. Receptor source: a human donor in good health (CMV status not recorded). Some clones in this sample may be carry-over from other donors' samples.

The chain carries TRBV27 and TRBJ2-5, with D perhaps matching TRBD2 (5 bases). Trimming removed 5 bases from V and 4 bases from J, with 14 bases in between. There are 14 residues in the CDR3. CDR1 and CDR2 from the germline V gene are MNHEY and SMNVEV (reference sequence). The CDR3 DNA reads as TGTGCCAGCAGTCGGGGAAGTCGGAGAGAGACCCAGTACTTC. Translation gives CASSRGSRRETQYF.

This clonotype showed up many times. The CDR3 DNA sequence: TGTGCCAGCAGCTTTATAGCGGGGGGCGGGGATACGCAGTATTTT. Translation: CASSFIAGGGDTQYF. The rearrangement uses TRBV7-2 and TRBJ2-3; 10 bases line up with TRBD2. Germline assignment: CDR1 SGHTA and CDR2 FQGNSA. CDR3 length: 15 residues. V dropped 3 bases and J dropped 6; count of bases not matched to a gene: 6.

In its sample, this clonotype was seen many times. The rearrangement links TRBV7-2 to TRBJ2-3, with 11 bases matching TRBD2. J gave up 3 bases and V 5 bases, and 4 bases lay outside the gene matches. This CDR3 contains 15 residues. CDR1 SGHTA and CDR2 FQGNSA come from the germline V gene. The CDR3 is CASSLGLAVTDTQYF. In DNA form, the CDR3 reads TGTGCCAGCAGCCTGGGACTAGCGGTTACAGATACGCAGTATTTT. The full variable domain, in which reference TRBV7-2 and TRBJ2-3 provide the parts outside the CDR3, is GAGVSQSPSNKVTEKGKDVELRCDPISGHTALYWYRQSLGQGLEFLIYFQGNSAPDKSGLPSDRFSAERTGGSVSTLTIQRTQQEDSAVYLCASSLGLAVTDTQYFGPGTRLTVL.

This clonotype has a handful of counts. The gene calls are TRBV7-9 and TRBJ1-4, with D hard to call. This CDR3 is 16 amino acids long. Germline CDR1 and CDR2: SEHNR and FQNEAQ (reference sequence). V was trimmed by 3 bases and J by 6 bases, leaving 17 bases between them. DNA for the CDR3: TGTGCCAGCAGCTTCGTTGAGTCGGTGATTGATGAAAAACTGTTTTTT. It specifies CASSFVESVIDEKLFF.

The table lists this clonotype with a few counts. The chain has TRBV4-2 and TRBJ2-7; possible D gene TRBD1, 5 bases. This CDR3 has 17 residues. Trimming took 0 bases from V and 0 from J, leaving 15 bases between them. Germline V gives CDR1 LGHNA, CDR2 YNFKEQ. The CDR3 nucleotides read TGTGCCAGCAGCCAAGAGATGGGGCAAGCATACTCCTACGAGCAGTACGTC. Translating it yields CASSQEMGQAYSYEQYV.

At least ten counts were recorded for this clonotype. The gene calls are TRBV7-6 and TRBJ2-1; 9 nucleotides line up with TRBD2. The V gene's germline CDR1 is SGHVS and CDR2 FNYEAQ. The CDR3 extends over 15 amino acids. J was trimmed by 2 bases and V by 5 bases; bases with no gene match: 4. CDR3 amino acids: CASSQRLAAYNEQFF. CDR3 sequence (DNA): TGTGCCAGCAGCCAACGACTAGCGGCCTACAATGAGCAGTTCTTC.

J is TRBJ1-2 and V is TRBV24-1, with a tentative D call TRBD1 (5 bases). Germline V gene lookup returns CDR1 KGHDR and CDR2 SFDVKD. V lost 7 bases and J lost 8, with 7 bases in between. CDR3 length equals 10 residues. CDR3 sequence reads: CATRRDGYTF. The DNA of the CDR3 is TGTGCCACCAGAAGGGACGGCTACACCTTC.

This clonotype was counted only a few times. The CDR3 here is CASRDDGYSYEQYV. The CDR3 DNA is TGTGCCAGCAGAGACGACGGCTACTCCTACGAGCAGTACGTC. This rearrangement joins TRBV6-1 to TRBJ2-7; no clear D gene. Germline loops: CDR1 MNHNS, CDR2 SASEGT. The CDR3 extends over 14 amino acids. V gave up 6 bases and J gave up 0 bases, with 12 bases separating them.

This clonotype was found a few times. The genes are TRBV6-1 and TRBJ1-2; 7 bases agree with TRBD1. Germline CDR1 is MNHNS and CDR2 is SASEGT. The CDR3 runs 14 residues. With 5 bases clipped from V and 4 bases from J, the junction kept 7 bases outside the gene matches. The CDR3 loop is CASSYAGTAYGYTF. CDR3 coding DNA: TGTGCCAGCAGTTATGCCGGGACAGCCTATGGCTACACCTTC.

This clonotype was recorded many times. The rearrangement joins TRBV7-9 to TRBJ2-1; D is tentatively TRBD1 or TRBD2 (6 bases each). V was cut by 5 bases and J by 9 bases, with 17 bases left in between. This CDR3 has 14 residues. Germline-derived CDR1 and CDR2 are SEHNR and FQNEAQ (reference sequence). The CDR3 nucleotides read TGTGCCAGCAGCCCCCCGAGGGGGGCAAGTGAGCAGTTCTTC. The encoded protein is CASSPPRGASEQFF. The whole variable domain, filled in from reference TRBV7-9 and TRBJ2-1, reads DTGVSQNPRHKITKRGQNVTFRCDPISEHNRLYWYRQTLGQGPEFLTYFQNEAQLEKSRLLSDRFSAERPKGSFSTLEIQRTEQGDSAMYLCASSPPRGASEQFFGPGTRLTVL.

This sequence joins TRBV27 and TRBJ2-3; no clear D. Per the germline V gene, CDR1 is MNHEY and CDR2 is SMNVEV (reference sequence). This CDR3 has 13 residues. V was pared by 3 bases and J by 9 bases, with 13 bases between. CDR3 protein: CASSFGPLKTQYF. The CDR3 DNA reads TGTGCCAGCAGTTTTGGGCCCCTAAAGACGCAGTATTTT.

J is TRBJ2-7 and V is TRBV5-6; D ambiguous. CDR1 is SGHDT, CDR2 YYEEEE, per germline. The CDR3 is 14 residues long. Trimming left V 4 bases short and J 0 bases short, with 11 bases between. CDR3 DNA sequence: TGTGCCAGCAGCCGATCGCAGAGCTCCTACGAGCAGTACTTC. This gives the protein CASSRSQSSYEQYF.

The chain couples TRBV6-5 to TRBJ1-1; tentatively, D is TRBD1 (5 bases). Deletions cut 0 bases from V and 6 bases from J, with 11 bases between. The germline CDR1 and CDR2 sequences are MNHEY and SVGAGI. The CDR3 runs to 14 residues. The DNA of the CDR3 is TGTGCCAGCAGTTACTCGACCCCAGGGTCTGAAGCTTTCTTT. It codes for CASSYSTPGSEAFF.

The rearrangement joins TRBV19 to TRBJ1-1; D unresolved. The CDR3 spans 12 residues. Germline lookup yields CDR1 LNHDA and CDR2 SQIVND (reference sequence). The V and J ends lost 6 bases and 11 bases respectively, with 16 bases between them. CDR3 in DNA: TGTGCCAGTAGCATGGACGGCATAATGGCTTTCTTT. The encoded protein is CASSMDGIMAFF.

This clonotype came up many times. The chain links TRBV12-5 to TRBJ1-1; D is undetermined. The V gene lost 0 bases and the J gene lost 4 bases, with 12 bases spanning the gap. Germline CDR1 LGHNT, CDR2 FRNRAP. This CDR3 has 15 residues. The CDR3 sequence is CASGLVAMAATEAFF. The CDR3 nucleotides read TGTGCTAGTGGTTTGGTAGCGATGGCAGCCACTGAAGCTTTCTTT. Full variable domain (missing parts from reference TRBV12-5 and TRBJ1-1): DARVTQTPRHKVTEMGQEVTMRCQPILGHNTVFWYRQTMMQGLELLAYFRNRAPLDDSGMPKDRFSAEMPDATLATLKIQPSEPRDSAVYFCASGLVAMAATEAFFGQGTRLTVV.

There are many counts of this clonotype. The CDR3 protein is CASSLGQGRYNEQFF. DNA of the CDR3: TGTGCCAGCAGCTTAGGCCAGGGTCGCTACAATGAGCAGTTCTTC. V gene TRBV7-8 combines with J gene TRBJ2-1; weak D call: TRBD1 (5 bases). Trimming removed 1 base at V and 3 bases at J, with 10 bases between. The CDR3 sequence is 15 residues long. Germline values: CDR1 SGHVS, CDR2 FQNEAQ.

The rearrangement links TRBV6-6 to TRBJ2-5; D might be TRBD1 (6 bases). The CDR3 runs to 16 residues. CDR1 and CDR2 from the germline V gene are MNHNY and SVGAGI (reference sequence). Trimming removed 2 bases at V and 3 bases at J, with 16 bases between. The CDR3 DNA reads TGTGCCAGCAGTTACGGCAGGGGCCAAGAGAAAGAGACCCAGTACTTC. Its protein product is CASSYGRGQEKETQYF.

The J gene is TRBJ1-1, the V gene TRBV27; possible D gene TRBD1, 5 bases. Germline V gene lookup returns CDR1 MNHEY and CDR2 SMNVEV (reference sequence). Trimming took 2 bases from V and 0 from J, leaving 10 bases between them. This CDR3 spans 15 amino acids. Written as DNA, the CDR3 is TGTGCCAGCAGTTTAAACGGCAGGGTGAACACTGAAGCTTTCTTT. As protein: CASSLNGRVNTEAFF.

The chain combines TRBV4-1 with TRBJ2-3, with 10 bases matching TRBD2. Germline lookup yields CDR1 MGHRA and CDR2 YSYEKL. V lost 8 bases to trimming and J lost 5 bases; unmatched junction nucleotides: 7. The CDR3 contains 14 residues. The CDR3 sequence is CASAVAGGKDTQYF. DNA of the CDR3: TGCGCCAGCGCCGTAGCGGGGGGCAAAGATACGCAGTATTTT.

This clonotype was recorded at least ten times. V usage is TRBV27 and J usage is TRBJ2-1; TRBD1 matches 10 bases. The CDR3 runs 15 residues. J gave up 5 bases and V 5 bases, and 6 bases lay outside the gene matches. Germline CDR1 reads MNHEY; CDR2 reads SMNVEV (reference sequence). CDR3 protein: CASSPPGTGDNEQFF. In nucleotides, the CDR3 is TGTGCCAGCAGTCCACCCGGGACAGGGGACAATGAGCAGTTCTTC.

This clonotype was seen more than once but under ten times. The chain links TRBV6-5 to TRBJ2-1, with 7 bases matching TRBD1. The CDR3 consists of 13 residues. V shed 3 bases, J shed 6 bases, and the junction held 2 bases outside the gene matches. Germline V gene data show CDR1 as MNHEY and CDR2 as SVGAGI. The CDR3 sequence: CASSYQGVNEQFF. In nucleotides, the CDR3 is TGTGCCAGCAGTTATCAGGGGGTCAATGAGCAGTTCTTC.